The clone carrying this T cell receptor (beta chain) occurred once. Antigen: not known. The entry originates in a study of OX40 agonist ivuxolimab in advanced cancers. General study points: In the expanded peripheral T cells, antigen specificity was never determined. At 0.1 to 3.0 mg/kg and by week 6, CD4+ and CD8+ T cells in the blood had expanded clonally.

The data were produced by immunoSEQ multiplex PCR, yet TCRdb's version contains in-frame clones alone and is incomplete. Found here are 30,000 to 40,000 clones, 83% of them singletons; the top ten hold around 20%. Losses at the gene ends were 4 bases for V and 10 bases for J; bases not matched to a gene: 10. Germline CDR1 LNHDA, CDR2 SQIVND (reference sequence). The CDR3 runs to 14 residues. This clonotype originated in an adult with an advanced solid tumor such as melanoma, head and neck, liver or kidney cancer. This sample comprised CD4+ or CD8+ T cells sorted from blood, obtained in a trial of the OX40 agonist ivuxolimab. J is TRBJ1-3 and V is TRBV19; TRBD1 aligns across 7 bases. The CDR3 loop reads CASSNRDSRQTIYF. CDR3 DNA sequence: TGTGCCAGTAGTAATCGGGACAGTCGGCAAACCATATATTTT.